This is a list of T cell receptor beta chains from one sample in a study of patients and donors after allogeneic stem cell transplantation. TCRdb fed the RT-PCR reads into MiXCR, producing one record per CDR3 protein. This sample yields more than 150,000 distinct CDR3 sequences, of which more than 35% are seen a single time; about 33% belongs to the top ten. Sequencing used blood, either unsorted or a sorted T cell fraction (not recorded which). These receptors originate from a human donor who was either an allogeneic HSCT recipient or a stem cell or donor lymphocyte infusion donor (not recorded which). It is not recorded whose cells these are; they may come from a transplant donor. CDR3s include the opening cysteine and the closing phenylalanine or tryptophan. D genes are given only for firm matches. The size of a clone is reported for some rows only, either as once, few or many, or as a class for expanded clones.

J: TRBJ1-1; V: TRBV5-6; size: few; D: .; DNA: TGTGCCAGCAGCCTCGGGGGGCGAACTGAAGCTTTCTTT; CDR3: CASSLGGRTEAFF
J: TRBJ2-2; V: TRBV12-3/TRBV12-4; size: .; D: .; DNA: TGTGCCAGCAGTCCCGGAATGTCCGGGGAGCTGTTTTTT; CDR3: CASSPGMSGELFF
J: TRBJ2-7; V: TRBV14; size: .; D: .; DNA: TGTGCCAGCAGCCAAGACAGGGATTCCTCCTACGAGCAGTACTTC; CDR3: CASSQDRDSSYEQYF
J: TRBJ1-5; V: TRBV11-3; size: .; D: .; DNA: TGTGCCAGCACCAAGCGGCATTTT; CDR3: CASTKRHF
J: TRBJ2-1; V: TRBV3-1; size: .; D: TRBD2; DNA: TGTGCCAGCAGCCAAGATAGGGGACTAGCGGGAGAAAATGAGCAGTTCTTC; CDR3: CASSQDRGLAGENEQFF
J: TRBJ2-7; V: TRBV15; size: .; D: .; DNA: TGTGCCACCAGCCGTGGAGGGCTAGAGTCCTACGAGCAGTACTTC; CDR3: CATSRGGLESYEQYF
J: TRBJ2-7; V: TRBV2; size: .; D: .; DNA: TGTGCCGGGGGGGCGGGAGCGGTCCCCTACGAGCAGTACTTC; CDR3: CAGGAGAVPYEQYF
J: TRBJ2-1; V: TRBV2; size: .; D: .; DNA: TGTGCCAGCAGCCCGGACACGAGCTCCTACAATGAGCAGTTCTTC; CDR3: CASSPDTSSYNEQFF
J: TRBJ1-1; V: TRBV2; size: once; D: .; DNA: TGTGCCAGCAGTGAAGCGCTTCGACAGGACACTGAAGCTTTCTTT; CDR3: CASSEALRQDTEAFF
J: TRBJ2-7; V: TRBV4-1; size: .; D: .; DNA: TGCGCCAGCAGCCAACTATCAGCAGGGTTATTGGCGTACGAGCAGTACTTC; CDR3: CASSQLSAGLLAYEQYF
J: TRBJ2-5; V: TRBV5-1; size: few; D: .; DNA: TGCGCCAGCAGCTTCGAGGTCCCGCAAGAGACCCAGTACTTC; CDR3: CASSFEVPQETQYF
J: TRBJ1-4; V: TRBV10-3; size: .; D: TRBD1; DNA: TGTGCCATCAGGGACAGGGGAGACGAAAAACTGTTTTTT; CDR3: CAIRDRGDEKLFF
J: TRBJ1-1; V: TRBV7-6; size: .; D: .; DNA: TGTGCCAGCAGCTTAGGATGGGGGAACACTGAAGCTTTCTTT; CDR3: CASSLGWGNTEAFF
J: TRBJ2-5; V: TRBV29-1; size: .; D: TRBD2; DNA: TGCAGCGTTGCTATTCGGGAGGGACAAGAGACCCAGTACTTC; CDR3: CSVAIREGQETQYF
J: TRBJ1-2; V: TRBV20-1; size: .; D: .; DNA: TGCAGTGCTAGAGTTCGGAATTTCTATGGCTACACCTTC; CDR3: CSARVRNFYGYTF
J: TRBJ1-6; V: TRBV19; size: few; D: TRBD1; DNA: TGTGCCAGTACCCCTAACAGGGACAGAAGTAATTCACCCCTCCACTTT; CDR3: CASTPNRDRSNSPLHF
J: TRBJ1-2; V: TRBV28; size: .; D: .; DNA: TGTGCCAGCAGGGACTCCTCTAACTATGGCTACACCTTC; CDR3: CASRDSSNYGYTF
J: TRBJ1-6; V: TRBV6-2/TRBV6-3; size: .; D: .; DNA: TGTGCCAGCAGTTACTCAGGGGGATATAATTCACCCCTCCACTTT; CDR3: CASSYSGGYNSPLHF
J: TRBJ1-1; V: TRBV19; size: .; D: .; DNA: TGTGCCAGTACCACGGCACAGGGACCTGGAACTGAAGCCTTCTTT; CDR3: CASTTAQGPGTEAFF
J: TRBJ2-1; V: TRBV12-3/TRBV12-4; size: few; D: TRBD2; DNA: TGTGCCAGCAGTTTGACTAGCGGGAGAGTAGAGTACAATGAGCAGTTCTTC; CDR3: CASSLTSGRVEYNEQFF
J: TRBJ2-1; V: TRBV6-2/TRBV6-3; size: .; D: TRBD1; DNA: TGTGCCAGCAGTTACGGCGGGACAGGGTCCGATGAGCAGTTCTTC; CDR3: CASSYGGTGSDEQFF
J: TRBJ1-2; V: TRBV7-9; size: few; D: .; DNA: TGTGCCAGCAGCGCCGTCTCTACCTATGGCTACACCTTC; CDR3: CASSAVSTYGYTF
J: TRBJ2-5; V: TRBV30; size: .; D: .; DNA: TGTGCCTGGGGGCGGCAGGTAGGGGAGACCCAGTACTTC; CDR3: CAWGRQVGETQYF
J: TRBJ2-3; V: TRBV5-6; size: .; D: .; DNA: TGTGCCAGCAGCTTCCTACCGGGCACCAACACAGATACGCAGTATTTT; CDR3: CASSFLPGTNTDTQYF
J: TRBJ2-7; V: TRBV21-1; size: few; D: .; DNA: TGTGCCAGCAGTTCGACTAGCGGGAGCAACGAGCAGTACTTC; CDR3: CASSSTSGSNEQYF
J: TRBJ2-7; V: TRBV27; size: .; D: .; DNA: TGTGCCAGCAGTTTAGGCGTACTTTCCGAGCAGTACTTC; CDR3: CASSLGVLSEQYF
J: TRBJ1-1; V: TRBV4-2; size: .; D: .; DNA: TGTGCCAGCAGCCAAGAAGGCCCTAGTGGGGGCGCTGAAGCTTTCTTT; CDR3: CASSQEGPSGGAEAFF
J: TRBJ1-1; V: TRBV5-6; size: few; D: .; DNA: TGTGCCAGCAGCCAAAGACGGTTGAACACTGAAGCTTTCTTT; CDR3: CASSQRRLNTEAFF
J: TRBJ2-1; V: TRBV7-3; size: many; D: TRBD2; DNA: TGTGCCAGCAGCTTAGGGGGTAGCGGGAGCTCCTACAATGAGCAGTTCTTC; CDR3: CASSLGGSGSSYNEQFF
J: TRBJ1-1; V: TRBV29-1; size: few; D: .; DNA: TGCAGCGTTTTGACTATACAGGTTAAAGCTTTCTTT; CDR3: CSVLTIQVKAFF
J: TRBJ2-5; V: TRBV29-1; size: .; D: TRBD1; DNA: TGCAGCGTTGAGGATCCGACGGACAGGGAACAAGAGACCCAGTACTTC; CDR3: CSVEDPTDREQETQYF
J: TRBJ1-6; V: TRBV27; size: .; D: .; DNA: TGTGCCAGCAGTTTAGAATCGAGCTCCTATAATTCACCCCTCCACTTT; CDR3: CASSLESSSYNSPLHF
J: TRBJ1-1; V: TRBV20-1; size: .; D: .; DNA: TGCAGTGCTAGACCGGACGTTGGGAACACTGAAGCTTTCTTT; CDR3: CSARPDVGNTEAFF
J: TRBJ1-5; V: TRBV19; size: .; D: .; DNA: TGTGCCAGTAGTATAGGTGGAAGCTATCAGCCCCAGCATTTT; CDR3: CASSIGGSYQPQHF
J: TRBJ1-6; V: TRBV6-5; size: few; D: TRBD1; DNA: TGTGCCAGCAGGGAGACAGGGAGATACACTTCACCCCTCCACTTT; CDR3: CASRETGRYTSPLHF
J: TRBJ2-1; V: TRBV27; size: .; D: .; DNA: TGTGCCAGCAGTAGCGCGGACTCCTACAATGAGCAGTTCTTC; CDR3: CASSSADSYNEQFF
J: TRBJ1-1; V: TRBV7-9; size: .; D: TRBD1; DNA: TGTGCCAGCAGCGGCCCCGGACAGGGGAAATGGGGAGCTTTCTTT; CDR3: CASSGPGQGKWGAFF
J: TRBJ1-1; V: TRBV15; size: .; D: TRBD1; DNA: TGTGCCACCAGCGAACGACAGGGAGGGGCTGAAGCTTTCTTT; CDR3: CATSERQGGAEAFF
J: TRBJ2-1; V: TRBV7-9; size: .; D: .; DNA: TGTGCCAGCAGCTTAGCGGAACTTCAGAGGGGTGAGCAGTTCTTC; CDR3: CASSLAELQRGEQFF
J: TRBJ1-2; V: TRBV29-1; size: .; D: TRBD1; DNA: TGCAGCGTTGAAGGGACAGGGGGCTCTGGCTACACCTTC; CDR3: CSVEGTGGSGYTF
J: TRBJ2-1; V: TRBV5-1; size: .; D: .; DNA: TGCGCCAGCAGCAGGACACCCTCATGGGTCCATGAGCAGTTCTTC; CDR3: CASSRTPSWVHEQFF
J: TRBJ2-7; V: TRBV6-6; size: .; D: .; DNA: TGTGCCAGCAGTGAACCGGGGGGACAGAACCCTTACGAGCAGTACTTC; CDR3: CASSEPGGQNPYEQYF
J: TRBJ2-7; V: TRBV5-1; size: .; D: TRBD1; DNA: TGCGCCAGCCGGACCGGGACAGGGGGAGGAGAGCAGTACTTC; CDR3: CASRTGTGGGEQYF
J: TRBJ2-2; V: TRBV20-1; size: many; D: TRBD2; DNA: TGCAGTGCTAGTAAAGCGGGGGCCACCGGGGAGCTGTTTTTT; CDR3: CSASKAGATGELFF
J: TRBJ1-1; V: TRBV7-9; size: .; D: .; DNA: TGTGCCAGCAGCTCCCCCTGGGGAGGCGATGGTACTGAAGCTTTCTTT; CDR3: CASSSPWGGDGTEAFF
J: TRBJ1-2; V: TRBV14; size: .; D: .; DNA: TGTGCCAGCAGCCAAGAGGCCAGGGTCGGCTACACCTTC; CDR3: CASSQEARVGYTF
J: TRBJ2-2; V: TRBV12-3/TRBV12-4; size: .; D: .; DNA: TGTGCCAGCAGTTCCTTCGATGCCGGGGAGCTGTTTTTT; CDR3: CASSSFDAGELFF
J: TRBJ1-1; V: TRBV28; size: few; D: .; DNA: TGTGCCAGCCGGGAAGGGACTGAAGCTTTCTTT; CDR3: CASREGTEAFF
J: TRBJ1-2; V: TRBV6-5; size: .; D: .; DNA: TGTGCCAGCACCCTCAGCCCGGGGGGGTCCTATGGCTACACCTTC; CDR3: CASTLSPGGSYGYTF
J: TRBJ1-5; V: TRBV25-1; size: .; D: TRBD1; DNA: TGTGCCAGCAGCCCTATGATGACAGGGGGACCTAGCAATCAGCCCCAGCATTTT; CDR3: CASSPMMTGGPSNQPQHF
J: TRBJ2-1; V: TRBV7-2; size: once; D: .; DNA: TGTGCCAGCAGTCGAGATTTTTACAATGAGCAGTTCTTC; CDR3: CASSRDFYNEQFF
J: TRBJ2-2; V: TRBV20-1; size: .; D: .; DNA: TGCAGTGCTAGAGATCTGGAGAAAGGGCATGTCACCGGGGAGCTGTTTTTT; CDR3: CSARDLEKGHVTGELFF
J: TRBJ2-1; V: TRBV7-9; size: once; D: TRBD2; DNA: TGTGCCAGCAGCGACGGGACTAGCGGGCCCCCACATGAGCAGTTCTTC; CDR3: CASSDGTSGPPHEQFF
J: TRBJ1-1; V: TRBV27; size: few; D: .; DNA: TGTGCCAGCAGCGAACAGGGGAACACTGAAGCTTTCTTT; CDR3: CASSEQGNTEAFF
J: TRBJ2-1; V: TRBV29-1; size: .; D: .; DNA: TGCAGCGTTGAGGCTGACAGAACTTACAATGAGCAGTTCTTC; CDR3: CSVEADRTYNEQFF
J: TRBJ2-7; V: TRBV12-3/TRBV12-4; size: .; D: TRBD2; DNA: TGTGCCAGCACTCTAGCGGGAGGAACCTCCTACGAGCAGTACTTC; CDR3: CASTLAGGTSYEQYF